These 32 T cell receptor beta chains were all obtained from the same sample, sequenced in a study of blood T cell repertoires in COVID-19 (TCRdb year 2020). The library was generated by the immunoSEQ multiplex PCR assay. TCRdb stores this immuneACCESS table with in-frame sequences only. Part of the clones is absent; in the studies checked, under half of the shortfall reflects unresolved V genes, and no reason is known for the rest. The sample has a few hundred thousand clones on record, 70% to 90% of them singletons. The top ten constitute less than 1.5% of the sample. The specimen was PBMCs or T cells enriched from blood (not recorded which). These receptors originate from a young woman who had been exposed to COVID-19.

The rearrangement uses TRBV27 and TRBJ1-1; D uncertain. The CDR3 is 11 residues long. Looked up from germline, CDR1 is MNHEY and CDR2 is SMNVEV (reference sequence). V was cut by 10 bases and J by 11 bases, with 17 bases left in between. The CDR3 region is CATLVGVNAFF. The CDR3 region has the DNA TGTGCCACACTCGTGGGAGTGAACGCTTTCTTT.

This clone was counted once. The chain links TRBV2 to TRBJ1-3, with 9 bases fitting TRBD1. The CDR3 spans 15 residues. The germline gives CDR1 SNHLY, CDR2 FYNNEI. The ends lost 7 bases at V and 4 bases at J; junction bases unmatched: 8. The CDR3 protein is CASIRDRVNGNTIYF. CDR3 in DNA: TGTGCCAGCATCCGGGACAGGGTGAACGGAAACACCATATATTTT. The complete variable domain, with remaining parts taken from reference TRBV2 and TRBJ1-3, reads EPEVTQTPSHQVTQMGQEVILRCVPISNHLYFYWYRQILGQKVEFLVSFYNNEISEKSEIFDDQFSVERPDGSNFTLKIRSTKLEDSAMYFCASIRDRVNGNTIYFGEGSWLTVV.

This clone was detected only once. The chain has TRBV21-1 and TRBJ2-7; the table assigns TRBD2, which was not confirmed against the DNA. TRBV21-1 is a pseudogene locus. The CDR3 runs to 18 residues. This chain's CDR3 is CASSKVWGAGGPSNEQYF. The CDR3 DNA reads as TGTGCCAGCAGCAAAGTTTGGGGGGCGGGAGGGCCCTCGAACGAGCAGTACTTC.

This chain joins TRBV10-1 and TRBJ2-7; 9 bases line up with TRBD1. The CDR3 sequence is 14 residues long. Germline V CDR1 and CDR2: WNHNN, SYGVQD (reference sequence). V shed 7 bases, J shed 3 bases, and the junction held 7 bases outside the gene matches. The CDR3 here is CASTGTGLSYEQYF. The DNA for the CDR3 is TGCGCCAGCACCGGGACAGGGCTCAGCTACGAGCAGTACTTC.

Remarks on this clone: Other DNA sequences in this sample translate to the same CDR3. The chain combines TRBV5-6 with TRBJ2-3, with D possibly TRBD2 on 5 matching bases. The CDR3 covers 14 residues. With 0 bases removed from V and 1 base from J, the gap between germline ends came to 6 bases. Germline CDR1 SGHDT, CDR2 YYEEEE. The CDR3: CASSLAGGTDTQYF. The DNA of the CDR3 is TGTGCCAGCAGCTTGGCCGGGGGCACAGATACGCAGTATTTT.

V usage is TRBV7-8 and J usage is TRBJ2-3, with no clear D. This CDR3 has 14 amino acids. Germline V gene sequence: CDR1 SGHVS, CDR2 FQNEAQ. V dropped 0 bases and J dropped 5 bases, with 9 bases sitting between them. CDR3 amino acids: CASSLAGAKDTQYF. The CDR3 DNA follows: TGTGCCAGCAGCTTAGCCGGAGCGAAAGATACGCAGTATTTT.

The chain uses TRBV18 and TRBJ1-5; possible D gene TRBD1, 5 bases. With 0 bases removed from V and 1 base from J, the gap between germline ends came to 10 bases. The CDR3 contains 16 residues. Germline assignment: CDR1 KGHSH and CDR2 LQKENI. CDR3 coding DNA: TGTGCCAGCTCACCACCGGGACTCTCGAGCAATCAGCCCCAGCATTTT. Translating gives CASSPPGLSSNQPQHF.

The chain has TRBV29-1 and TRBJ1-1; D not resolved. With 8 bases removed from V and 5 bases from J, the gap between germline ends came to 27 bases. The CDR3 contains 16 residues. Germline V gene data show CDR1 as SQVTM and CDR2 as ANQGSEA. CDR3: CSIALRTGIWGTEAFF. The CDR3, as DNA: TGCAGCATCGCCCTCCGGACGGGAATTTGGGGAACTGAAGCTTTCTTT.

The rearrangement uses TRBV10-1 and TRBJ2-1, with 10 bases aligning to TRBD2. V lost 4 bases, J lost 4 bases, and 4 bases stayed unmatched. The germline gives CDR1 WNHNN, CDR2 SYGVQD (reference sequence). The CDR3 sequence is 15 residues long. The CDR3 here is CASSGRTSGYNEQFF. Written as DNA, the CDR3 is TGCGCCAGCAGTGGGAGGACTAGCGGATACAATGAGCAGTTCTTC.

Written as DNA, the CDR3 is TGTGCCAGCAGCCAAGAGAGAGTCGGCAATCAGCCCCAGCATTTT. It is translated as CASSQERVGNQPQHF. The V gene is TRBV4-2, the J gene TRBJ1-5; no clear D. The germline V and J ends were trimmed by 0 bases and 2 bases, with 8 bases remaining between them. This CDR3 has 15 amino acids. Germline CDR1 reads LGHNA; CDR2 reads YNFKEQ.

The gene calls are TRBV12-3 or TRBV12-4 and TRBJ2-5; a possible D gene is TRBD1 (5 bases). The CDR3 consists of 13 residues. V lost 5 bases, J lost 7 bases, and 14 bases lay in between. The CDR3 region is CASSVSGFGTQYF. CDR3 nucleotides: TGTGCCAGCAGTGTGTCAGGGTTCGGGACCCAGTACTTC.

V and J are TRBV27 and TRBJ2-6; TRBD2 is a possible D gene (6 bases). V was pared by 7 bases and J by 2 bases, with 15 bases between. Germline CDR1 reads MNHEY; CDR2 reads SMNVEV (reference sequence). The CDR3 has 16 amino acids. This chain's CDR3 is CASTSREEAGANVLTF. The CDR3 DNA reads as TGTGCCAGCACTTCCAGGGAGGAGGCTGGGGCCAACGTCCTGACTTTC.

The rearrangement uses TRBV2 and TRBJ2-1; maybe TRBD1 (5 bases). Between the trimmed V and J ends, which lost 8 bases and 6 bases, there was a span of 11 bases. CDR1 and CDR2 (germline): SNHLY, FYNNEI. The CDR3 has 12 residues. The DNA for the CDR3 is TGTGCCAGCGACAGACCGTCCAATGAGCAGTTCTTC. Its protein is CASDRPSNEQFF.

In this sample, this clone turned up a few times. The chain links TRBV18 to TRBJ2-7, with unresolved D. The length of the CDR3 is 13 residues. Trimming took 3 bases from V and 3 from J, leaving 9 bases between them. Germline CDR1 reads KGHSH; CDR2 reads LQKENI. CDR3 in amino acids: CASSPSAGYEQYF. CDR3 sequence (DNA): TGTGCCAGCTCACCCTCGGCAGGCTACGAGCAGTACTTC.

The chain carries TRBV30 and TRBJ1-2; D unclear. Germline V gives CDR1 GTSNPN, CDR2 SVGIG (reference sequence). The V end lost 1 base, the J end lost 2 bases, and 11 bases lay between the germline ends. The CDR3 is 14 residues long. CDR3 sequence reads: CAWSAHLGNYGYTF. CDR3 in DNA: TGTGCCTGGAGTGCCCACCTTGGCAACTATGGCTACACCTTC.

The CDR3 here is CSVEDEANSYEQYF. In nucleotides, the CDR3 is TGCAGCGTTGAAGATGAGGCTAACTCCTACGAGCAGTACTTC. This sequence joins TRBV29-1 and TRBJ2-7; D ambiguous. Germline-derived CDR1 and CDR2 are SQVTM and ANQGSEA. There are 14 residues in the CDR3. Trimming left V 0 bases short and J 0 bases short, with 9 bases between.

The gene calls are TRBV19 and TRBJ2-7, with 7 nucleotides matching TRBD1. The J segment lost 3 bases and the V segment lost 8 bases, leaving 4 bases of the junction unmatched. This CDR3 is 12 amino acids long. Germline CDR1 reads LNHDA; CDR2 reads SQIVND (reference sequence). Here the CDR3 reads CASGPGGYEQYF. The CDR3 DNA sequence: TGTGCCAGTGGCCCAGGGGGCTACGAGCAGTACTTC. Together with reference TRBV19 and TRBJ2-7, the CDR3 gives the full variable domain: DGGITQSPKYLFRKEGQNVTLSCEQNLNHDAMYWYRQDPGQGLRLIYYSQIVNDFQKGDIAEGYSVSREKKESFPLTVTSAQKNPTAFYLCASGPGGYEQYFGPGTRLTVT.

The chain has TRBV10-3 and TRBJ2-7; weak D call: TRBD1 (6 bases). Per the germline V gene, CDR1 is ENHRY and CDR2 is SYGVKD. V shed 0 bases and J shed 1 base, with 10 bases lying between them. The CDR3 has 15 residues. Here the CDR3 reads CAISESSQGSYEQYF. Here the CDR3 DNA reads TGTGCCATCAGTGAGTCGAGTCAGGGGTCCTACGAGCAGTACTTC.

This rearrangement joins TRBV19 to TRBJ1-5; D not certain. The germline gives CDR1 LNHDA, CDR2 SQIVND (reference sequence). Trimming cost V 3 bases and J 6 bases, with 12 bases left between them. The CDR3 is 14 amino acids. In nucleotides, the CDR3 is TGTGCCAGTAGTATGACGGCAGCAGGTCAGCCCCAGCATTTT. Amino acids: CASSMTAAGQPQHF. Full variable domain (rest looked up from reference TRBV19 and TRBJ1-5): DGGITQSPKYLFRKEGQNVTLSCEQNLNHDAMYWYRQDPGQGLRLIYYSQIVNDFQKGDIAEGYSVSREKKESFPLTVTSAQKNPTAFYLCASSMTAAGQPQHFGDGTRLSIL.

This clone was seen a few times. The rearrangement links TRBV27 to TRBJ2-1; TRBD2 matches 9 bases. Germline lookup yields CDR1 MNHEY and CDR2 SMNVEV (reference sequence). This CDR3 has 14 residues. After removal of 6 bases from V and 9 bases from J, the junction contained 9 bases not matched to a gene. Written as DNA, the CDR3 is TGTGCCAGCAGGGCGGGAGGGCCACGAGGTGAGCAGTTCTTC. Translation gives CASRAGGPRGEQFF.

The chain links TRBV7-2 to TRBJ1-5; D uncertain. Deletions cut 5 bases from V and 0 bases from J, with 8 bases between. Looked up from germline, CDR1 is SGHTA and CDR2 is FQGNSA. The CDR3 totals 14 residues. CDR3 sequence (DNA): TGTGCCAGCAGCCCCTATGGTAGCAATCAGCCCCAGCATTTT. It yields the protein CASSPYGSNQPQHF.

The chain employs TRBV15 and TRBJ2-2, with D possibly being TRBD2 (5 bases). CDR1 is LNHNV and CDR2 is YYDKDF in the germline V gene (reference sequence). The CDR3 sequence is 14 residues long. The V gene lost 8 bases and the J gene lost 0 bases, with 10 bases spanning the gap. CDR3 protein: CATRRGSNTGELFF. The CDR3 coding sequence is TGTGCCACCCGACGGGGATCGAACACCGGGGAGCTGTTTTTT. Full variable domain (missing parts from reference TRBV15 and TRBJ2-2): DAMVIQNPRYQVTQFGKPVTLSCSQTLNHNVMYWYQQKSSQAPKLLFHYYDKDFNNEADTPDNFQSRRPNTSFCFLDIRSPGLGDTAMYLCATRRGSNTGELFFGEGSRLTVL.

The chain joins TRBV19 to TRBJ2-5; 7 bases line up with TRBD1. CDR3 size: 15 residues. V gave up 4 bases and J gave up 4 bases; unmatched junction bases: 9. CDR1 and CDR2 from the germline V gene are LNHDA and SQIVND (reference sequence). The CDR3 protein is CASSKTDRAGETQYF. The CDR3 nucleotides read TGTGCCAGTAGTAAAACCGACAGGGCCGGAGAGACCCAGTACTTC.

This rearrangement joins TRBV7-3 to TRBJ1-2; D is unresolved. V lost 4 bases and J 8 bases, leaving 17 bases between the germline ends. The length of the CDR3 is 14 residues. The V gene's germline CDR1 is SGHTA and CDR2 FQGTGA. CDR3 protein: CASSSLTPTSGYTF. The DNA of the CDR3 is TGTGCCAGCAGCTCACTGACTCCGACTTCAGGCTACACCTTC.

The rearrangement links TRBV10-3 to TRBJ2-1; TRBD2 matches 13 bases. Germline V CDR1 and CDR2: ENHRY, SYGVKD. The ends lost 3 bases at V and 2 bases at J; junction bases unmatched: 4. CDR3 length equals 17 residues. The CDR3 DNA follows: TGTGCCATCAGTGACCTAACTAGCGGGGGGGCCTACAATGAGCAGTTCTTC. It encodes CAISDLTSGGAYNEQFF.

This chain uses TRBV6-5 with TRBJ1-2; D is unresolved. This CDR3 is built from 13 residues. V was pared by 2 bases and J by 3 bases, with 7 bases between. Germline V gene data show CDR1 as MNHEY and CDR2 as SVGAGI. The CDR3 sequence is CASSYKRHYGYTF. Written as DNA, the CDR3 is TGTGCCAGCAGTTACAAGCGGCACTATGGCTACACCTTC.

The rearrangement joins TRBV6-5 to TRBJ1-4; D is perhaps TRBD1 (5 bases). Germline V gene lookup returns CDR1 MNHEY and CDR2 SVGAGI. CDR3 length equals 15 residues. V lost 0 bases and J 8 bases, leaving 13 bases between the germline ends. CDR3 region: CASSYSTGGWEKLFF. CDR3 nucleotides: TGTGCCAGCAGTTACTCGACGGGGGGATGGGAAAAACTGTTTTTT.

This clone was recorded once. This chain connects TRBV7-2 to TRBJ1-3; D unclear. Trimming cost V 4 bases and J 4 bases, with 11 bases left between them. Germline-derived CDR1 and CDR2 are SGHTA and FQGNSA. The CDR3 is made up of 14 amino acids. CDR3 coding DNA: TGTGCCAGCAGCTCCCACAGTTTCGGAAACACCATATATTTT. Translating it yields CASSSHSFGNTIYF.

For the CDR3, the DNA is TGCGCCAGCAGTGAGACGGGAGCCAGCTCCTACAATGAGCAGTTCTTC. This translates into CASSETGASSYNEQFF. V is TRBV10-2 and J is TRBJ2-1; maybe TRBD2 (6 bases). CDR1 WSHSY and CDR2 SAAADI come from the germline V gene. This CDR3 region has 16 residues. The V and J ends lost 2 bases and 0 bases respectively, with 11 bases between them.

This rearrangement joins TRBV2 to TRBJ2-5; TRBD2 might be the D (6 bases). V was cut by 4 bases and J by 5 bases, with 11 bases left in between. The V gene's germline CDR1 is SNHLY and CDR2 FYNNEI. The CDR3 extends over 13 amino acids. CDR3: CASSGDWGETQYF. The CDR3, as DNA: TGTGCCAGCAGTGGGGACTGGGGGGAGACCCAGTACTTC.

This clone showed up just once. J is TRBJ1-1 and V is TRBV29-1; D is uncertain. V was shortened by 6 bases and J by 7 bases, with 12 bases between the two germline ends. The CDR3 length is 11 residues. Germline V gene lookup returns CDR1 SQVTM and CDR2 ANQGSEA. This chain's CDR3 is CSVGGGVEAFF. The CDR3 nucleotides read TGCAGCGTCGGAGGAGGCGTTGAAGCTTTCTTT.

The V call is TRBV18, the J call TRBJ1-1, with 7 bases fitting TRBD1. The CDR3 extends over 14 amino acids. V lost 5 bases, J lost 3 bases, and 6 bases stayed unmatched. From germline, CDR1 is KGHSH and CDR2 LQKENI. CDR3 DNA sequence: TGTGCCAGCTCAAGACAGGGCGGGGACACTGAAGCTTTCTTT. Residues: CASSRQGGDTEAFF.